This T cell receptor (beta chain) is from a study of T cell repertoires in cytomegalovirus infection. MiXCR was run by TCRdb on the reads, yielding one entry per CDR3 protein. The table has 50,000 or so distinct CDR3 sequences, roughly 18% seen once. Trimming stripped 7 bases from V and 10 bases from J, with 19 bases between. There are 13 residues in the CDR3. Germline assignment: CDR1 SEHNR and CDR2 FQNEAQ (reference sequence). A note on this clonotype: No antigen is known for it.

Material: CD8+ T cells from cultured PBMCs, obtained from culture after CMV antigen stimulation. This sequence joins TRBV7-9 and TRBJ1-1; D is possibly TRBD1 (6 bases). The sequence was collected from a human donor in good health (CMV status not recorded). Some clones in this sample may be carry-over from other donors' samples. The CDR3: CASTFYRAERAFF. DNA of the CDR3: TGTGCCAGCACCTTCTACAGGGCGGAGAGAGCTTTCTTT.